This record covers a single TCR beta chain. Its antigen remains unidentified. The data stem from a study of cytomegalovirus exposure and HLA in healthy donors. General study findings and limits: In a later analysis, TCR beta V- and J-gene trimming was associated with a missense DCLRE1C variant.

Researchers ran the PCR with 60 Vbeta and 13 Jbeta primers. Method: immunoSEQ multiplex PCR; TCRdb's copy keeps in-frame clones and lacks some. The data show roughly 200,000 clones, around 88% seen once. In germline, CDR1 is MGHRA, CDR2 YSYEKL. V lost 4 bases to trimming and J lost 9 bases; unmatched junction nucleotides: 15. CDR3 length equals 16 residues. Sequenced sample: PBMCs. The rearrangement uses TRBV4-1 and TRBJ1-5, with 7 bases aligning to TRBD1. The receptor comes from a woman aged 18-29 years in good health and CMV-seronegative. The CDR3 DNA is TGCGCCAGCAGCCTACGGGACAGTCTGAAGAACGGGCCCCAGCATTTT. Encoded protein: CASSLRDSLKNGPQHF.